The TCR beta chain described here comes from a study of cytomegalovirus exposure and HLA in healthy donors. Broader study findings: In an earlier analysis, about 90% or about 30%: the productive usage of most TCR beta V segments.

It was with 60 Vbeta and 13 Jbeta primers that the PCR ran. Assay used: immunoSEQ multiplex PCR; TCRdb lists only in-frame clones, some missing. The sample lists more than 80,000 clones, about two thirds occurring once. In the case of this clone: Its matching antigen is unknown.

With 0 bases removed from V and 0 bases from J, the gap between germline ends came to 11 bases. The CDR3 has 16 residues. The germline CDR1 and CDR2 sequences are MNHEY and SVGAGI. Sequencing was carried out using PBMCs. V and J are TRBV6-5 and TRBJ1-1; no clear D. The clonotype comes from a man between 50 and 59 years old in good health and CMV-seronegative. CDR3 loop: CASSYSLEGVNTEAFF. CDR3 sequence (DNA): TGTGCCAGCAGTTACTCGTTGGAGGGAGTGAACACTGAAGCTTTCTTT.